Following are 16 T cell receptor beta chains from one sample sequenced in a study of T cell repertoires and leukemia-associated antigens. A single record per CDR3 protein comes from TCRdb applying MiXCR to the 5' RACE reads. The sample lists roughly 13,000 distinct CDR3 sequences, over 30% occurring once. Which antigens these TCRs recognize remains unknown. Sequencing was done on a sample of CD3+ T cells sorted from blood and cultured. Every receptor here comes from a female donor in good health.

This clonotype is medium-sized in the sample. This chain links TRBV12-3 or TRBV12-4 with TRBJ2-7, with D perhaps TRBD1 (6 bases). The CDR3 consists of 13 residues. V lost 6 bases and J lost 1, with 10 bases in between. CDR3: CASRSTGSYEQYF. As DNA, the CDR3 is TGTGCCAGCAGGTCGACAGGATCCTACGAGCAGTACTTC.

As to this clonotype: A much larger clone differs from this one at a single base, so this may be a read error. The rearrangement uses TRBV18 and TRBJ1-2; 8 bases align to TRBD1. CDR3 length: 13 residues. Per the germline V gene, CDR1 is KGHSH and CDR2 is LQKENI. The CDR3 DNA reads TGTGCCAGCCCACCAGACAGGGGACATGGCTACACCTTC. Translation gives CASPPDRGHGYTF. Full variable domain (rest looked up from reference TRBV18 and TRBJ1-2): NAGVMQNPRHLVRRRGQEARLRCSPMKGHSHVYWYRQLPEEGLKFMVYLQKENIIDESGMPKERFSAEFPKEGPSILRIQQVVRGDSAAYFCASPPDRGHGYTFGSGTRLTVV.

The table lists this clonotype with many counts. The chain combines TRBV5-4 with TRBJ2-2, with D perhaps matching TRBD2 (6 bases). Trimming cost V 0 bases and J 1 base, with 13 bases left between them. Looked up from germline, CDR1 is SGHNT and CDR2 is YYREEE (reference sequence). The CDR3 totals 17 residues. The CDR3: CASSLALVGGNTGELFF. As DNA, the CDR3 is TGTGCCAGCAGCTTGGCTCTAGTGGGGGGGAACACCGGGGAGCTGTTTTTT.

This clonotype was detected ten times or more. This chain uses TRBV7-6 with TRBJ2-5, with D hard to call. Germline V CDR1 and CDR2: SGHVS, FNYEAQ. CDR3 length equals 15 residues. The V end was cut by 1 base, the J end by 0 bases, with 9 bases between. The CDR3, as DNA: TGTGCCAGCAGCTTAGAGGCATTAGACCAAGAGACCCAGTACTTC. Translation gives CASSLEALDQETQYF.

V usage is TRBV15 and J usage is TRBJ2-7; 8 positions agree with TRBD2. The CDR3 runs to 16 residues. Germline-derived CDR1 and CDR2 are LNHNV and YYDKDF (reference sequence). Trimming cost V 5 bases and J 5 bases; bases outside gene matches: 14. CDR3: CATSPRGYGGADEQYF. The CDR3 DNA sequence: TGTGCCACCAGCCCAAGAGGTTACGGGGGGGCAGACGAGCAGTACTTC.

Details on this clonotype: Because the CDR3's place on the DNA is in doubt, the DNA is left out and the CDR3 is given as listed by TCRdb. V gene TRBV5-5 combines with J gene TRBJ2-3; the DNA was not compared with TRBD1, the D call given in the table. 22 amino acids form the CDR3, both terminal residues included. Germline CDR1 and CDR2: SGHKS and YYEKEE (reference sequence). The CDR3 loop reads CASSFYICSANPPGQGAGTQYF.

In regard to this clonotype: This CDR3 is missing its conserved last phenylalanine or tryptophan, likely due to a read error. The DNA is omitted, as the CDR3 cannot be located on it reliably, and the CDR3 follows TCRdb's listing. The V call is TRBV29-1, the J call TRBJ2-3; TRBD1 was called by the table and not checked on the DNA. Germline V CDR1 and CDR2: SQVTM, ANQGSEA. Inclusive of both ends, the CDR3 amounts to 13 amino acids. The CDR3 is CSADRDGTDTQYL.

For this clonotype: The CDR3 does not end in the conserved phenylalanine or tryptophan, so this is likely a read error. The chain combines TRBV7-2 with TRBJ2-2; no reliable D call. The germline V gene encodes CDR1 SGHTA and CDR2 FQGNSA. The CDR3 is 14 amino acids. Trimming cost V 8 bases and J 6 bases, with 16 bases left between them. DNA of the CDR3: TGTGCCAGCCGCCCAAATTTCTGGGCCGGGGAGCTGTTTTCT. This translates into CASRPNFWAGELFS.

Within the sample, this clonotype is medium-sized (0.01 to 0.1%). The CDR3 reads CASSFGASYEQYF. In nucleotides, the CDR3 is TGCGCCAGCAGTTTTGGGGCATCCTACGAGCAGTACTTC. This chain uses TRBV5-1 with TRBJ2-7; TRBD1 is a possible D gene (5 bases). V gave up 5 bases and J gave up 1 base, with 10 bases separating them. In germline, CDR1 is SGHRS, CDR2 YFSETQ. The CDR3 extends over 13 amino acids.

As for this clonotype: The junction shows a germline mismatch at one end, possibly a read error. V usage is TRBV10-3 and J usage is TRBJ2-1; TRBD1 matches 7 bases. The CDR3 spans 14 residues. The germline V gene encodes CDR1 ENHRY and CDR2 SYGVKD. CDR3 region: CATSEMRGLDEQSF. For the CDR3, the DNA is TGTGCCACCAGTGAGATGAGGGGGCTGGATGAGCAGTCCTTC.

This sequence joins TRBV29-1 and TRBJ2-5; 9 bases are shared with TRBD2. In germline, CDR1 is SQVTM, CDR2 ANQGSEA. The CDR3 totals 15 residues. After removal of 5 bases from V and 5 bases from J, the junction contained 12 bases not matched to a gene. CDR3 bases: TGCAGCGTTAACCTAGGCGGGAGGGCCAGGGAGACCCAGTACTTC. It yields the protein CSVNLGGRARETQYF.

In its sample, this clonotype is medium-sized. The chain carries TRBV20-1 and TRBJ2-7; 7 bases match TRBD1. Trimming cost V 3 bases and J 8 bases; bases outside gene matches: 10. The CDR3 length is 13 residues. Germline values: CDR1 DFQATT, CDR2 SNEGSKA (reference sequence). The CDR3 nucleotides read TGCAGTGCTAGGAGCCACACAGGGGCCCAGCAGTACTTC. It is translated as CSARSHTGAQQYF.

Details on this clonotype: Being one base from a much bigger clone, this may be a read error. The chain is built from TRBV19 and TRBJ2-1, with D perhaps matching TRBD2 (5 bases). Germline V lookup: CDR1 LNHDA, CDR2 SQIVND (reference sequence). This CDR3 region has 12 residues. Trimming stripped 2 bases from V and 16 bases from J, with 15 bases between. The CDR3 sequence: CASSIPGLTVFF. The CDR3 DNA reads TGTGCCAGTAGTATACCCGGACTTACAGTATTCTTC.

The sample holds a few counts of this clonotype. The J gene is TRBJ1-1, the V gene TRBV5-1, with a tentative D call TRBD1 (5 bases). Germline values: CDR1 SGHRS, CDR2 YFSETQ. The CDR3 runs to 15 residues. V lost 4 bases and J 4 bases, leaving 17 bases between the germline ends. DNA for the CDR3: TGCGCCAGCAGCCTAGGACCCGAGGGGAGCACTGAAGCTTTCTTT. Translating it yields CASSLGPEGSTEAFF.

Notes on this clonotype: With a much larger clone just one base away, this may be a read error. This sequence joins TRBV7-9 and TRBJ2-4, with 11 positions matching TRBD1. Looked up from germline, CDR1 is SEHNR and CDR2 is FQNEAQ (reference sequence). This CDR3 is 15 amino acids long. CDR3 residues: CASSPGQGAENIQHF. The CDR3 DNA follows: TGTGCCAGCAGCCCAGGACAGGGGGCTGAAAACATTCAGCACTTC.

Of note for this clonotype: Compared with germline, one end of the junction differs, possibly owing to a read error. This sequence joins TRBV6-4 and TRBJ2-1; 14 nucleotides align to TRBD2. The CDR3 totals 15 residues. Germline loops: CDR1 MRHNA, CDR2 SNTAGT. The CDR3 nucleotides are TGTGCCAGCAGTGACGGGACTAGCGGGAGCAATAAGCATTTCTTC. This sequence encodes CASSDGTSGSNKHFF.